This T cell receptor (beta chain) is from a study of T cells in localized non-small cell lung cancer. Points from the study as a whole: Higher T cell density in the blood was associated with longer overall survival, whereas higher adjacent-lung clonality associated with shorter survival.

Note on this clone: What it recognizes is unknown.

V was pared by 3 bases and J by 3 bases, with 9 bases of the junction left unmatched. CDR1 is SGHRS and CDR2 is YFSETQ in the germline V gene. This CDR3 is 16 amino acids long. Assay: immunoSEQ multiplex PCR; the TCRdb copy retains only in-frame clones and omits some. The table shows 9,500 to 10,000 clones, with about 43% occurring only once. The TCR sequence derives from a woman aged 40 to 75 with stage I lung adenocarcinoma. Sequenced here: lymph node tissue, sampled before any cancer treatment. The J gene is TRBJ2-1, the V gene TRBV5-1; 7 bases align to TRBD1. The CDR3 coding sequence is TGCGCCAGCAGCTGGGAAGGACAGGAAAGCTACAATGAGCAGTTCTTC. It encodes CASSWEGQESYNEQFF.